Listed below are T cell receptor beta chains from one sample, sequenced in a study of CD8 T cells in Susac syndrome. TCRdb re-derived calls from the immunoSEQ multiplex PCR reads in MiXCR, one entry per CDR3 protein. This sample carries about 180,000 distinct CDR3 sequences, roughly 96% of them seen once, and the ten largest clones take less than 0.2%. The sequencing input was CD8+ T cells from PBMCs. The receptors were gathered from a human donor with multiple sclerosis. Both conserved end residues are part of each CDR3. Each record gives: J gene, V gene, clone size, D gene, CDR3 DNA, CDR3 protein. The D gene is left open where the match is weak. Expanded clones get a size class; other rows say once, few or many, or leave the size out.

>TRBJ2-1|TRBV2|.|TRBD1
TGTGCCAGCAGGACAGGGGTTGGCGGGGATGAGCAGTTCTTC
CASRTGVGGDEQFF
>TRBJ1-3|TRBV29-1|.|.
TGCAGCGTTGAAGTTGGGAGTTTGGGTGGAAACACCATATATTTT
CSVEVGSLGGNTIYF
>TRBJ2-7|TRBV20-1|.|TRBD2
TGCAGTGCTAGGGGACTAGCGGGAGACGAGCAGTACTTC
CSARGLAGDEQYF
>TRBJ2-1|TRBV5-6|.|.
TGTGCCAGCAGCTTGGCCGCAATTAGCTCCTACAATGAGCAGTTCTTC
CASSLAAISSYNEQFF
>TRBJ2-1|TRBV6-4|.|TRBD2
TGTGCCAGCAGTGACGGACTAGCGGCAAACAATGAGCAGTTCTTC
CASSDGLAANNEQFF
>TRBJ1-2|TRBV12-3/TRBV12-4|.|.
TGTGCCAGCTACACCTTAGGGGGGTATGGCTACACCTTC
CASYTLGGYGYTF
>TRBJ1-5|TRBV5-1|.|.
TGCGCCAGCAGCTTGGAGGGGATCCTGGAGACCCAGCATTTT
CASSLEGILETQHF
>TRBJ1-2|TRBV6-5|.|TRBD1
TGTGCCAGTTATCCAGGGACAGGTTTCTATGGCTACACCTTC
CASYPGTGFYGYTF
>TRBJ2-1|TRBV20-1|.|.
TGCAGTGCTAGAGATATTTCGGGAGAGGCGCCCTACAATGAGCAGTTCTTC
CSARDISGEAPYNEQFF
>TRBJ2-3|TRBV6-4|.|.
TGTGCCAGCATCATGGGGACAGATACGCAGTATTTT
CASIMGTDTQYF
>TRBJ2-3|TRBV27|.|.
TGTGCCAGCAGTTTATTTTCCAGCACAGATACGCAGTATTTT
CASSLFSSTDTQYF
>TRBJ2-2|TRBV7-9|.|.
TGTGCCAGCAGCTTGCTCGGGATGGGGACCGGGGAGCTGTTTTTT
CASSLLGMGTGELFF
>TRBJ2-5|TRBV7-9|.|.
TGTGCCAGCAGCTTCTGGGGGAAGGCAGAGACCCAGTACTTC
CASSFWGKAETQYF
>TRBJ2-1|TRBV20-1|.|TRBD2
TGCAGTGCTAGTAATTCACTAGCGGGGCATGAGCAGTTCTTC
CSASNSLAGHEQFF
>TRBJ2-1|TRBV9|.|TRBD1
TGTGCCAGCAGCGTCCGGGACAGCTCCTACAATGAGCAGTTCTTC
CASSVRDSSYNEQFF
>TRBJ2-5|TRBV3-1|.|.
TGTGCCAGCAGCGGCTTGTGGACCCAAGAGACCCAGTACTTC
CASSGLWTQETQYF
>TRBJ2-7|TRBV19|.|TRBD1
TGTGCCAGTAGTCTGACAGGGAGCGAGCAGTACTTC
CASSLTGSEQYF
>TRBJ2-7|TRBV4-1|.|.
TGCGCCAGCAGCCAAGAGGGGGCTTCCGAGCAGTACTTC
CASSQEGASEQYF
>TRBJ2-1|TRBV9|.|TRBD1
TGTGCCAGCAGCTCGGGACAGGGTGGCAACAATGAGCAGTTCTTC
CASSSGQGGNNEQFF
>TRBJ1-6|TRBV27|.|.
TGTGCCAGCAGTTTATTCGCAGGCTCAGATTCACCCCTCCACTTT
CASSLFAGSDSPLHF
>TRBJ1-2|TRBV6-5|.|.
TGTGCCAGCAGTTACTCCGGTAGCTACACCTTC
CASSYSGSYTF
>TRBJ2-7|TRBV20-1|.|.
TGCAGTGCCGAGGGGGGACGGGGCGAGCAGTACTTC
CSAEGGRGEQYF
>TRBJ2-1|TRBV4-2|.|.
TGTGCCAGCAGCCAAGAAGAGGGAGACTCCTACAATGAGCAGTTCTTC
CASSQEEGDSYNEQFF
>TRBJ1-1|TRBV4-1|.|.
TGCGCCAGCAGGCAGACTCAGGGTGAGGACACTGAAGCTTTCTTT
CASRQTQGEDTEAFF
>TRBJ2-3|TRBV13|.|.
TGTGCCAGCAGCATGAACACAGATACGCAGTATTTT
CASSMNTDTQYF
>TRBJ2-1|TRBV29-1|.|.
TGCAGCGGAACCGGGACTCCTACCACCTTCTCCTACAATGAGCAGTTCTTC
CSGTGTPTTFSYNEQFF
>TRBJ1-4|TRBV9|.|.
TGTGCCAGCAGCGTGAGGCCTGATAATGAAAAACTGTTTTTT
CASSVRPDNEKLFF
>TRBJ1-1|TRBV7-8|.|.
TGTGCCAGCAGCTTCTACAGGGAGGACACTGAAGCTTTCTTT
CASSFYREDTEAFF
>TRBJ2-5|TRBV20-1|.|TRBD2
TGCAGTGCTGAGGGACTAGGAGATGAGACCCAGTACTTC
CSAEGLGDETQYF
>TRBJ2-1|TRBV2|.|.
TGTGCCAGCAGTAGAAACGTCTTGGGGAGCTCCTACAATGAGCAGTTCTTC
CASSRNVLGSSYNEQFF
>TRBJ2-7|TRBV3-1|once|TRBD2
TGTGCCAGCAGCCAAGATTGGGCTAGCGGGAGGATTGACGAGCAGTACTTC
CASSQDWASGRIDEQYF
>TRBJ1-1|TRBV12-3/TRBV12-4|.|TRBD1
TGTGCCAGCAGTCCCTTAGGGACAGGGATCGCTGAAGCTTTCTTT
CASSPLGTGIAEAFF